Below are 11 T cell receptor beta chains sequenced from a single sample in a study of post-analysis software for immune sequencing data. Study-wide results and limits: Relative to controls, patients had 4 or 5 TRBV segments at higher frequency, with TRBV5-6, TRBV5-1 and TRBV20-1 among these.

Carried by the TCR beta cDNA libraries were unique molecular identifiers. MiXCR was run by TCRdb on the PCR reads, yielding one entry per CDR3 protein. The sample carries about 570,000 distinct CDR3 sequences, 34% recorded once. These receptors' targets are unknown. The sample taken for sequencing was blood. These receptors were collected from a girl younger than 18 with multiple sclerosis.

This clonotype was found once. V is TRBV9 and J is TRBJ1-6; the match to TRBD1 covers 10 bases. The V gene's germline CDR1 is SGDLS and CDR2 YYNGEE. V lost 4 bases, J lost 7 bases, and 8 bases stayed unmatched. The length of the CDR3 is 16 residues. CDR3 sequence: CASSPEGGQGNSPLHF. The CDR3 bases are TGTGCCAGCAGCCCGGAAGGGGGACAGGGGAATTCACCCCTCCACTTT. Complete variable domain (other parts from reference TRBV9 and TRBJ1-6): DSGVTQTPKHLITATGQRVTLRCSPRSGDLSVYWYQQSLDQGLQFLIQYYNGEERAKGNILERFSAQQFPDLHSELNLSSLELGDSALYFCASSPEGGQGNSPLHFGNGTRLTVT.

CDR3 protein: CASSSGDTRSYEQYF. CDR3 in DNA: TGTGCCAGCAGTTCCGGAGACACGCGTTCCTACGAGCAGTACTTC. This sequence joins TRBV28 and TRBJ2-7; D remains unclear. There are 15 residues in the CDR3. Trimming removed 4 bases at V and 1 base at J, with 14 bases between. Germline CDR1 MDHEN, CDR2 SYDVKM.

The rearrangement links TRBV10-3 to TRBJ2-5; TRBD2 might be the D (6 bases). Between the trimmed V and J ends, which lost 4 bases and 1 base, there was a span of 7 bases. CDR3 length: 13 residues. Germline lookup yields CDR1 ENHRY and CDR2 SYGVKD. The CDR3 region is CAISGLVQETQYF. The CDR3 bases are TGTGCCATCAGTGGACTAGTCCAAGAGACCCAGTACTTC.

This clonotype was picked up many times. One junction end disagrees with the germline gene, perhaps due to a read error. The chain carries TRBV9 and TRBJ2-6; unclear D gene. Germline V lookup: CDR1 SGDLS, CDR2 YYNGEE. This CDR3 has 14 residues. The CDR3, as DNA: TGCGCCAGCAGCTTGGGCTCTGGGGCCAACGTCCTGACTTTC. This translates into CASSLGSGANVLTF.

A word on this clonotype: The CDR3 carries no conserved terminal phenylalanine or tryptophan, so it likely arises from a read error. The J gene is TRBJ1-6, the V gene TRBV3-1, with a weak D call TRBD1 (5 bases). Deletions cut 3 bases from V and 14 bases from J, with 14 bases between. CDR3 length equals 13 residues. The germline V gene has CDR1 LGHDT and CDR2 YNNKEL (reference sequence). CDR3 loop: CASSQQGEETLHC. In DNA form, the CDR3 reads TGTGCCAGCAGCCAGCAGGGAGAGGAGACCCTCCACTGT.

The chain uses TRBV11-1 and TRBJ1-1; D is undetermined. The V gene's germline CDR1 is SGHAT and CDR2 FQDESV (reference sequence). Trimming took off 0 bases at V and 2 bases at J, with 16 bases between the two ends. The CDR3 has 17 amino acids. CDR3 in DNA: TGTGCCAGCAGCTTAGCTACCGTGTTTGGATCCAACACTGAAGCTTTCTTT. Translating it yields CASSLATVFGSNTEAFF.

The rearrangement links TRBV29-1 to TRBJ2-3; 13 positions match TRBD2. The CDR3 extends over 13 amino acids. The ends lost 7 bases at V and 6 bases at J; junction bases unmatched: 4. Germline assignment: CDR1 SQVTM and CDR2 ANQGSEA. The CDR3 loop is CSGGLAGTDTQYF. The DNA for the CDR3 is TGCAGCGGGGGACTAGCGGGAACGGATACGCAGTATTTT.

This clonotype was seen a handful of times. The V call is TRBV12-3 or TRBV12-4, the J call TRBJ1-2; D unclear. Between the trimmed V and J ends, which lost 5 bases and 1 base, there was a span of 11 bases. This CDR3 is built from 14 residues. The CDR3 loop is CASSLRTLNYGYTF. The CDR3 region has the DNA TGTGCCAGCAGTCTCAGGACGCTTAACTATGGCTACACCTTC.

Concerning this clonotype itself: Its ends do not fully match the called genes, so a read error is possible. The genes are TRBV5-1 and TRBJ2-7, with D tentatively TRBD1 (5 bases). CDR1 SGHRS and CDR2 YFSETQ come from the germline V gene. The length of the CDR3 is 13 residues. The CDR3 DNA reads as TGCGCCAGCAGCTTGTCTACAGGCTACGAGCGGTACTTC. Its translation: CASSLSTGYERYF.

In the case of this clonotype: A much larger clonotype is one base distant, so this may be a read error. V is TRBV5-1 and J is TRBJ2-3; D is possibly TRBD1 (5 bases). Trimming cost V 0 bases and J 4 bases, with 9 bases left between them. This CDR3 is 14 amino acids long. Germline-derived CDR1 and CDR2 are SGHRS and YFSETQ. CDR3 DNA sequence: TGCGCCAGCAGCTTGGGACAGCCTTCAGATACGCAGTATTTT. It codes for CASSLGQPSDTQYF.

This chain uses TRBV20-1 with TRBJ2-2, with D unresolved. Germline lookup yields CDR1 DFQATT and CDR2 SNEGSKA (reference sequence). The CDR3 consists of 13 residues. The ends were cut back, 3 bases at V and 3 bases at J, with 8 bases in the middle. CDR3 sequence (DNA): TGCAGTGCTAGCGGGCATTACACCGGGGAGCTGTTTTTT. Translation: CSASGHYTGELFF.